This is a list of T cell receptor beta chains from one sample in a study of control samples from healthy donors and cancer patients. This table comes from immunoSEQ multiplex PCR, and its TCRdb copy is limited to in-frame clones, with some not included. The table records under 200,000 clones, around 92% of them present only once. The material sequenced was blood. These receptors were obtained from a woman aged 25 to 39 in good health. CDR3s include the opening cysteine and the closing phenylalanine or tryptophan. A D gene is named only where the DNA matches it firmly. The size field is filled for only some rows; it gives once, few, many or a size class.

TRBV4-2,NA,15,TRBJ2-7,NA,CASSQRVASSYEQYF,TGTGCCAGCAGCCAGAGGGTGGCGAGCTCCTACGAGCAGTACTTC
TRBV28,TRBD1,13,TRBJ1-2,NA,CASSGQGDYGYTF,TGTGCCAGCAGCGGACAGGGGGACTATGGCTACACCTTC
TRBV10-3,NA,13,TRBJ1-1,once,CAISEPLDTEAFF,TGTGCCATCAGTGAGCCCCTAGACACTGAAGCTTTCTTT
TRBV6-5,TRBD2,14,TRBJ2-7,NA,CASSYLAGNYEQYF,TGTGCCAGCAGTTATCTAGCGGGAAACTACGAGCAGTACTTC
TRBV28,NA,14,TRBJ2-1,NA,CASTFGISYNEQFF,TGTGCCAGCACTTTTGGGATCTCATACAATGAGCAGTTCTTC
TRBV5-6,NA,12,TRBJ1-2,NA,CASSLGGNGYTF,TGTGCCAGCAGCTTGGGAGGGAATGGCTACACCTTC
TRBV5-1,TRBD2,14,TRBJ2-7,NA,CASSPIAGAYEQYF,TGCGCCAGCAGCCCCATAGCGGGAGCCTACGAGCAGTACTTC
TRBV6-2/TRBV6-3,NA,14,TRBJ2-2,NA,CASSFQGRTGELFF,TGTGCCAGCAGTTTTCAGGGGCGGACCGGGGAGCTGTTTTTT
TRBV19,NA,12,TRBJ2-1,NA,CASNGQKDEQFF,TGTGCCAGCAACGGACAGAAGGATGAGCAGTTCTTC
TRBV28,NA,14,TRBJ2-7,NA,CASSLDRSSYEQYF,TGTGCCAGCAGTTTGGATCGGAGCTCCTACGAGCAGTACTTC
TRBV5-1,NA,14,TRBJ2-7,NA,CASSLSYGPYEQYF,TGCGCCAGCAGCTTGTCCTACGGACCCTACGAGCAGTACTTC
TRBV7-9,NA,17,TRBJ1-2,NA,CASSPLPGTQSNYGYTF,TGTGCCAGCAGCCCACTACCAGGGACGCAGTCTAACTATGGCTACACCTTC
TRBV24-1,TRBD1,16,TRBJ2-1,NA,CATSDLPGQGKDEQFF,TGTGCCACCAGTGATTTACCGGGACAGGGAAAGGATGAGCAGTTCTTC
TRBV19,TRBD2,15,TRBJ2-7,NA,CASSPPGRTSYEQYF,TGTGCCAGTAGTCCCCCCGGGAGGACCTCCTACGAGCAGTACTTC
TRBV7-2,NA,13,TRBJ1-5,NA,CASSQGRNQPQHF,TGTGCCAGCAGCCAGGGGCGCAATCAGCCCCAGCATTTT
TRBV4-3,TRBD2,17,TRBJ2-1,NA,CASSQDLAGALYNEQFF,TGCGCCAGCAGCCAAGATCTAGCGGGAGCCCTGTACAATGAGCAGTTCTTC
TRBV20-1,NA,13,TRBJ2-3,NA,CSASKRVPDTQYF,TGCAGTGCTAGTAAGAGGGTTCCAGATACGCAGTATTTT